This entry is about one T cell receptor (beta chain). Researchers divided each subset's genomic DNA evenly across several immunoSEQ plates. Sorted-subset replicate PCR reactions were performed with 200 ng DNA, corresponding to roughly 30,000 T cell genomes. The authors' processing: Filtering of immunoSEQ junctional sequences could not match full-length read filtering. The assay was immunoSEQ multiplex PCR, and TCRdb's table has in-frame clones only and misses some. The V and J calls and clone size are taken from that table; D and trimming were inferred from the DNA. The sample holds about 340,000 clones, roughly 80% seen once. These data belong to a study of shared clonotypes between healthy human individuals. Study-wide background: Donors consisted of two women and a few men between 18 and 49.

The CDR3 extends over 16 amino acids. Germline V gene lookup returns CDR1 SGDLS and CDR2 YYNGEE. Germline trimming cut 5 bases from V and 0 bases from J; bases unmatched to any gene: 6. The sequence derives from a man younger than 45 in good health. Specimen: memory CD4+ T cells sorted from blood. This sample's subset: CD45RA-negative fraction. This chain joins TRBV9 and TRBJ2-2; TRBD2 agrees at 8 bases. CDR3 DNA sequence: TGTGCCAGCAGAGGGGGACTAGGGACGAACACCGGGGAGCTGTTTTTT. This gives the protein CASRGGLGTNTGELFF.